This TCR beta chain was sequenced during a study of blood T cells in healthy people across ages. Points from the study as a whole: Naive and antigen-experienced cells could not be conclusively compared, given unsorted PBMCs. Donor CMV status, an unknown factor, possibly confounded changes in expanded clonotypes.

Regarding this clonotype: Its antigen is currently unknown.

Each donor gave 9.5 to 10 milliliters of peripheral blood. Total RNA amounts of at least 6 micrograms were extracted per sample. A sample-barcoded 5' primer and a J-beta primer mix were used in a second PCR of roughly 7 to 11 cycles. TCRdb processed the 5' RACE reads anew with MiXCR; each CDR3 protein has one entry. This table holds around 320,000 distinct CDR3 sequences, around 29% found once. Sequenced sample: blood. The sequence was obtained from a woman in her 70s in good health.

The CDR3 DNA is TGTGCCAGCAGCCTGCGGGTCAATGAAAAACTGTTTTTT. Its protein product is CASSLRVNEKLFF. This chain joins TRBV3-1 and TRBJ1-4; D call uncertain. V lost 4 bases to trimming and J lost 5 bases, with 8 bases between them. Germline assignment: CDR1 LGHDT and CDR2 YNNKEL (reference sequence). The CDR3 consists of 13 residues.